One sample yielded the 18 T cell receptor beta chains listed below, sequenced in a study of shared clonotypes between healthy human individuals. Sequencing used immunoSEQ multiplex PCR; TCRdb keeps in-frame clones, though not all of them. Among 1.5 million to 1.9 million clones listed, 98% were seen once. The sample taken for sequencing was naive CD4+ T cells sorted from blood. Subset: CD45RA+ positively selected. All receptors come from a young man in good health.

A note on this clone: Germline is not matched at one junction end, which may reflect a read error. This chain connects TRBV7-9 to TRBJ1-2, with D tentatively TRBD1 (5 bases). CDR1 and CDR2 from the germline V gene are SEHNR and FQNEAQ (reference sequence). The CDR3 is 12 residues long. CDR3 region: CASSFGDYGYTF. CDR3 nucleotide sequence: TGTGCCAGCAGCTTCGGGGACTACGGCTACACCTTC.

V and J are TRBV27 and TRBJ1-5; TRBD1 might be the D (6 bases). The CDR3 totals 19 residues. V lost 8 bases and J 4 bases, leaving 30 bases between the germline ends. Looked up from germline, CDR1 is MNHEY and CDR2 is SMNVEV (reference sequence). Written as DNA, the CDR3 is TGTGCCAGCCGGAGCCGGGGGCGCGAAGGTGTTTATCCAAATCAGCCCCAGCATTTT. Translating gives CASRSRGREGVYPNQPQHF.

CDR3 coding DNA: TGCGCCAGCAGCTTGATGGGACTAGCGGGAGATACGCAGTATTTT. Translation gives CASSLMGLAGDTQYF. This chain connects TRBV5-1 to TRBJ2-3; 12 bases fit TRBD2. V was clipped by 1 base and J by 5 bases; unmatched bases: 2. Germline CDR1 and CDR2: SGHRS and YFSETQ. The CDR3 consists of 15 residues.

The chain couples TRBV11-2 to TRBJ1-5, with D maybe TRBD1 (6 bases). Deletions cut 5 bases from V and 7 bases from J, with 15 bases between. Per the germline V gene, CDR1 is SGHAT and CDR2 is FQNNGV. The CDR3 has 14 amino acids. CDR3 nucleotide sequence: TGTGCCAGCAGCCCGCAGGGGTTTCGGCAGCCCCAGCATTTT. This gives the protein CASSPQGFRQPQHF.

This sequence joins TRBV21-1 and TRBJ2-7; TRBD2, as called in the table, went unchecked against the DNA. TRBV21-1 is assigned pseudogene status. This CDR3 has 18 amino acids. For the CDR3, the DNA is TGTGCCAGCAGCAAAGCCATTACCCCTAGCGGGAGGGCCTACGAGCAGTACTTC. Its protein product is CASSKAITPSGRAYEQYF.

The V gene is TRBV9, the J gene TRBJ1-2; D may be TRBD1 (6 bases). V was clipped by 1 base and J by 0 bases, with 10 bases between them. The CDR3 is made up of 15 amino acids. Looked up from germline, CDR1 is SGDLS and CDR2 is YYNGEE. CDR3 sequence reads: CASSVLWGPNYGYTF. The CDR3 bases are TGTGCCAGCAGCGTATTATGGGGGCCTAACTATGGCTACACCTTC.

This clone was seen just once. The chain uses TRBV5-6 and TRBJ2-1; the match to TRBD1 covers 10 bases. V trimming: 4 bases; J trimming: 1 base; junction bases outside the gene matches: 5. The CDR3 spans 16 residues. Germline CDR1 and CDR2: SGHDT and YYEEEE. This chain's CDR3 is CASSLRDRGSYNEQFF. The CDR3 DNA sequence: TGTGCCAGCAGCCTCCGGGACAGGGGATCCTACAATGAGCAGTTCTTC.

The CDR3 is CATSRDRTSNEQFF. Here the CDR3 DNA reads TGTGCCACCAGCAGAGATAGGACTAGCAATGAGCAGTTCTTC. The chain combines TRBV15 with TRBJ2-1; 7 nucleotides align to TRBD2. The CDR3 loop spans 14 amino acids. V was clipped by 0 bases and J by 6 bases; unmatched bases: 2. Per germline, CDR1 LNHNV and CDR2 YYDKDF (reference sequence).

This sequence joins TRBV4-2 and TRBJ1-1, with a possible D match to TRBD1 (6 bases). Trimming cost V 0 bases and J 3 bases, with 8 bases left between them. The CDR3 length is 14 residues. Germline V CDR1 and CDR2: LGHNA, YNFKEQ. The CDR3, as DNA: TGTGCCAGCAGCCAAGACGGGGGCCACACTGAAGCTTTCTTT. This translates into CASSQDGGHTEAFF.

This chain joins TRBV28 and TRBJ1-5; 7 bases map to TRBD1. CDR1 is MDHEN, CDR2 SYDVKM, per germline. This CDR3 has 15 residues. The junction had 10 bases not matched to a gene; V was cut back by 6 bases and J by 5 bases. CDR3 in amino acids: CASRWTGFFYQPQHF. DNA of the CDR3: TGTGCCAGCAGATGGACAGGCTTTTTCTATCAGCCCCAGCATTTT.

The rearrangement uses TRBV30 and TRBJ1-1; D remains unclear. The CDR3 has 15 residues. V lost 5 bases to trimming and J lost 4 bases, with 20 bases between them. Germline V CDR1 and CDR2: GTSNPN, SVGIG (reference sequence). The CDR3 spells CAWSIGTRSFTEAFF. The CDR3 DNA sequence: TGTGCCTGGTCTATCGGCACCCGCTCTTTCACTGAAGCTTTCTTT.

The chain links TRBV5-5 to TRBJ2-7, with D uncertain. The CDR3 sequence is 14 residues long. Germline values: CDR1 SGHKS, CDR2 YYEKEE (reference sequence). V gave up 2 bases and J gave up 6 bases, with 15 bases separating them. Here the CDR3 DNA reads TGTGCCAGCAGCTTCCCCGCGCAGAGCGTCGAGCAGTACTTC. The encoded protein is CASSFPAQSVEQYF.

The chain uses TRBV10-1 and TRBJ2-3; 7 bases match TRBD1. The CDR3 is 14 amino acids. The germline CDR1 and CDR2 sequences are WNHNN and SYGVQD (reference sequence). After removal of 4 bases from V and 3 bases from J, the junction contained 4 bases not matched to a gene. This CDR3 is CASSGGGSTDTQYF. CDR3 bases: TGCGCCAGCAGTGGAGGGGGCAGTACAGATACGCAGTATTTT.

The J gene is TRBJ1-2, the V gene TRBV28, with D unresolved. Trimming took off 6 bases at V and 4 bases at J, with 27 bases between the two ends. This CDR3 contains 18 residues. The germline gives CDR1 MDHEN, CDR2 SYDVKM. CDR3 DNA: TGTGCCAGCAGCTCTAGCGGACTGGGAAGGGAGTACGGCTATGGCTACACCTTC. Translating it yields CASSSSGLGREYGYGYTF.

J is TRBJ1-3 and V is TRBV28, with 9 nucleotides matching TRBD1. Germline assignment: CDR1 MDHEN and CDR2 SYDVKM. The CDR3 has 15 amino acids. V was clipped by 5 bases and J by 5 bases; unmatched bases: 7. The CDR3 DNA sequence: TGTGCCAGCAGTGCAACAGGGGGCGATCGAAACACCATATATTTT. It specifies CASSATGGDRNTIYF.

A note on this clone: This specimen includes other DNA sequences encoding the same CDR3. The chain carries TRBV19 and TRBJ2-3, with D maybe TRBD2 (6 bases). Germline CDR1 is LNHDA and CDR2 is SQIVND (reference sequence). The germline V and J ends were trimmed by 2 bases and 0 bases, with 9 bases remaining between them. CDR3 length: 15 residues. The CDR3 spells CASSISRGSTDTQYF. The CDR3 bases are TGTGCCAGTAGTATAAGTCGGGGGAGCACAGATACGCAGTATTTT.

The chain employs TRBV4-3 and TRBJ2-3, with D hard to call. The ends were cut back, 3 bases at V and 0 bases at J, with 19 bases in the middle. From germline, CDR1 is LGHNA and CDR2 YSLEER. This CDR3 spans 18 amino acids. The CDR3 bases are TGCGCCAGCAGCCATGTCGTCGAAAGGGCCGCTAGCACAGATACGCAGTATTTT. Translated, it gives CASSHVVERAASTDTQYF.

The chain couples TRBV12-1 to TRBJ2-7; no DNA check was done on the table's D call, TRBD1. TRBV12-1 is a pseudogene locus. The CDR3 runs 14 residues. CDR3 coding DNA: TGTGCCAGCAGCTTTGGACAGTACTCCTACGAGCAGTACTTC. Translated, it gives CASSFGQYSYEQYF.